The 8 T cell receptor beta chains given below trace back to one sample, sequenced in a study of CD8 T cells in ankylosing spondylitis. No antigen has been identified for these receptors. Overall study findings and caveats: Eight or nine highly homologous variants made up a TCR beta motif that seemed to typify ankylosing spondylitis blood.

One entry per CDR3 protein, called by TCRdb with MiXCR from the 5' RACE reads. The table has around 540,000 distinct CDR3 sequences, roughly 13% seen once. Sequencing used blood, either unsorted or a sorted T cell fraction (not recorded which). These receptors all stem from a male donor with ankylosing spondylitis.

This sequence joins TRBV20-1 and TRBJ2-2; D possibly corresponds to TRBD2 (5 bases). Germline-derived CDR1 and CDR2 are DFQATT and SNEGSKA (reference sequence). Trimming removed 6 bases from V and 4 bases from J, with 18 bases in between. The CDR3 runs to 15 residues. In DNA, the CDR3 is TGCAGTGCGAGGGTCGGGAACGGGATCACCGGGGAGCTGTTTTTT. Translating it yields CSARVGNGITGELFF.

This clonotype was seen a few times. The chain employs TRBV6-1 and TRBJ1-2; D gene uncertain. There are 13 residues in the CDR3. Germline assignment: CDR1 MNHNS and CDR2 SASEGT. V gave up 10 bases and J gave up 4 bases, with 16 bases separating them. The CDR3 region is CATTRGSLYGYTF. The CDR3 bases are TGTGCCACCACACGAGGGTCCCTCTATGGCTACACCTTC.

V is TRBV5-1 and J is TRBJ1-2; possible D gene TRBD1, 5 bases. Per the germline V gene, CDR1 is SGHRS and CDR2 is YFSETQ. This CDR3 comprises 13 residues. Trimming took off 4 bases at V and 8 bases at J, with 15 bases between the two ends. CDR3: CASSAVRGQGYTF. DNA of the CDR3: TGCGCCAGCAGCGCCGTAAGGGGTCAGGGCTACACCTTC.

The chain is built from TRBV12-3 or TRBV12-4 and TRBJ2-7; D unresolved. The V end was cut by 2 bases, the J end by 7 bases, with 6 bases between. The CDR3 spans 11 residues. CDR3 loop: CASSLRREQYF. CDR3 DNA sequence: TGTGCCAGCAGTTTAAGACGGGAGCAGTACTTC.

The table lists this clonotype with a few counts. The chain employs TRBV10-3 and TRBJ2-2; 7 bases align to TRBD2. The ends lost 3 bases at V and 4 bases at J; junction bases unmatched: 5. CDR3 length equals 15 residues. Looked up from germline, CDR1 is ENHRY and CDR2 is SYGVKD. In DNA form, the CDR3 reads TGTGCCATCAGTGATTTGCGGGAGAGCACCGGGGAGCTGTTTTTT. The encoded protein is CAISDLRESTGELFF.

The chain couples TRBV12-3 or TRBV12-4 to TRBJ2-1; TRBD1 is a possible D gene (6 bases). Trimming took off 6 bases at V and 6 bases at J, with 18 bases between the two ends. The CDR3 runs to 15 residues. CDR3 protein: CASSRYQGPVNEQFF. DNA for the CDR3: TGTGCCAGCAGCCGCTATCAGGGGCCGGTCAATGAGCAGTTCTTC.

V is TRBV14 and J is TRBJ1-2, with D unclear. The CDR3 consists of 14 residues. Germline loops: CDR1 SGHDN, CDR2 FVKESK. Trimming cost V 1 base and J 8 bases, with 14 bases left between them. The CDR3 protein is CASSQANTDQGYTF. In DNA, the CDR3 is TGTGCCAGCAGCCAAGCAAACACCGACCAGGGCTACACCTTC.

The V and J genes are TRBV20-1 and TRBJ2-7; 7 bases agree with TRBD1. Germline values: CDR1 DFQATT, CDR2 SNEGSKA (reference sequence). The ends lost 4 bases at V and 0 bases at J; junction bases unmatched: 3. This CDR3 contains 13 residues. The CDR3 sequence: CSAMTGSSYEQYF. CDR3 nucleotides: TGCAGTGCTATGACAGGGAGCTCCTACGAGCAGTACTTC.